The count of the clone carrying this T cell receptor beta chain is one. The ends lost 5 bases at V and 3 bases at J; junction bases unmatched: 15. CDR3 length: 18 residues. Germline assignment: CDR1 LGHNA and CDR2 YNFKEQ. Unique molecular identifiers were used to barcode this TCRbeta library. TCRdb itself ran the PCR reads through MiXCR, one entry per CDR3 protein. The sample consists of about 500,000 distinct CDR3 sequences, approximately 32% of them appearing once. This sample is drawn from a study of T-cell reconstitution after alpha-beta-depleted transplantation in children. This clonotype was sampled from a human donor who donated a stem cell graft to a child with aplastic anemia. V gene TRBV4-2 combines with J gene TRBJ1-2, with 10 bases lining up with TRBD1. Sequenced here: PBMCs from the stem cell graft donor, sampled from the stem cell graft. The chain's CDR3 is CASSSSSTGTGEDYGYTF. In DNA form, the CDR3 reads TGTGCCAGCAGCTCCTCGTCGACCGGGACAGGGGAGGACTATGGCTACACCTTC.